This T cell receptor (beta chain) is drawn from a study of graft-versus-host responses after intestinal transplantation. Study observations and caveats: Recipient marrow harbored GvH clones, some of which surfaced first in ileum or blood.

Concerning this clone: Its antigen is not identified.

CDR3 length: 16 residues. Trimming took off 0 bases at V and 0 bases at J, with 10 bases between the two ends. Per the germline V gene, CDR1 is SGHRS and CDR2 is YFSETQ. Some clones are missing from TCRdb's copy, which holds only in-frame ones; the method was immunoSEQ multiplex PCR. The sample carries roughly 92,000 clones, about 90% recorded once. The source of this sequence is a human donor who received an intestinal transplant. The specimen comprised unstimulated CD4+ T cells sorted from spleen or lymph node cells, sampled before intestinal transplant. The chain recombines TRBV5-1 with TRBJ1-3; D unclear. The CDR3 coding sequence is TGCGCCAGCAGCTTGGGTGCGGTCAGCTCTGGAAACACCATATATTTT. Translated: CASSLGAVSSGNTIYF.